Each of the 8 T cell receptor beta chains below was sequenced from the same sample in a study of OX40 agonist ivuxolimab in advanced cancers. The method was immunoSEQ multiplex PCR; TCRdb's version includes in-frame clones alone and lacks a portion of them. The data show about 89,000 clones, with roughly 90% seen just once and about 0.76% held by the top ten. The material was CD4+ or CD8+ T cells sorted from blood, obtained in a trial of the OX40 agonist ivuxolimab. Source of these receptors: an adult with an advanced solid tumor such as melanoma, head and neck, liver or kidney cancer.

The chain employs TRBV4-1 and TRBJ1-4, with TRBD1 as a possible D gene (6 bases). This CDR3 spans 16 amino acids. Germline V CDR1 and CDR2: MGHRA, YSYEKL. Trimming removed 1 base from V and 7 bases from J, with 16 bases in between. CDR3 region: CASSQVGGGVGEKLFF. The CDR3 coding sequence is TGCGCCAGCAGCCAAGTCGGGGGGGGCGTGGGTGAAAAACTGTTTTTT.

This chain joins TRBV7-9 and TRBJ2-2; TRBD1 matches 10 bases. Unmatched junction bases numbered 11, after V lost 7 bases and J lost 3 bases. The length of the CDR3 is 17 residues. Germline V gene data show CDR1 as SEHNR and CDR2 as FQNEAQ (reference sequence). The CDR3 sequence is CASILSPGTGDTGELFF. The DNA for the CDR3 is TGTGCCAGCATCCTGAGTCCTGGGACAGGGGACACCGGGGAGCTGTTTTTT.

The chain has TRBV7-7 and TRBJ2-5; D is possibly TRBD1 (5 bases). This CDR3 is 14 amino acids long. Trimming stripped 1 base from V and 2 bases from J, with 8 bases between. Germline V CDR1 and CDR2: SSHAT, FNYEAQ (reference sequence). The chain's CDR3 is CASSLGKGQETQYF. The CDR3 nucleotides read TGTGCCAGCAGCTTAGGAAAGGGGCAAGAGACCCAGTACTTC.

This chain uses TRBV28 with TRBJ1-1, with D possibly being TRBD1 (5 bases). V was pared by 3 bases and J by 0 bases, with 8 bases between. The V gene's germline CDR1 is MDHEN and CDR2 SYDVKM. The CDR3 is made up of 14 amino acids. DNA of the CDR3: TGTGCCAGCAGTTTGGGGGGTATGAACACTGAAGCTTTCTTT. Translated, it gives CASSLGGMNTEAFF.

The genes are TRBV6-1 and TRBJ1-2, with a weak D call TRBD1 (6 bases). The CDR3 contains 17 residues. The V end lost 0 bases, the J end lost 2 bases, and 16 bases lay between the germline ends. CDR1 and CDR2 (germline): MNHNS, SASEGT. The CDR3 sequence: CASSEAGSPGGNYGYTF. Written as DNA, the CDR3 is TGTGCCAGCAGTGAAGCAGGGAGCCCGGGGGGCAACTATGGCTACACCTTC.

The chain uses TRBV28 and TRBJ2-2; D is possibly TRBD1 (5 bases). The CDR3 spans 16 residues. V was cut by 2 bases and J by 3 bases, with 13 bases left in between. From germline, CDR1 is MDHEN and CDR2 SYDVKM. CDR3 coding DNA: TGTGCCAGCAGTTTACGGTCAGGGCTAGACACCGGGGAGCTGTTTTTT. Translating it yields CASSLRSGLDTGELFF.

V is TRBV7-9 and J is TRBJ1-4; 7 bases align to TRBD1. Looked up from germline, CDR1 is SEHNR and CDR2 is FQNEAQ (reference sequence). The CDR3 loop spans 18 amino acids. The trim removed 0 bases at V and 7 bases at J, leaving 14 bases unmatched. The CDR3 coding sequence is TGTGCCAGCAGCTTAGCCCCTCTTACAGGGGCGGGGAGTGAAAAACTGTTTTTT. This sequence encodes CASSLAPLTGAGSEKLFF.

The chain carries TRBV21-1 and TRBJ1-1. TRBV21-1 is an annotated pseudogene. CDR3 length equals 17 residues. The CDR3 nucleotides read TGTGCCAGCAGCAAAGTTCGTCTGAGGGCAGCCTACACTGAAGCTTTCTTT. Protein: CASSKVRLRAAYTEAFF.